What follows are 2 T cell receptor beta chains derived from one specimen sequenced in a study of cytomegalovirus exposure and HLA in healthy donors. Use of 60 Vbeta and 13 Jbeta primers characterized the PCR. Assay used: immunoSEQ multiplex PCR; TCRdb lists only in-frame clones, some missing. The profile shows some 160,000 clones, around four fifths of them singletons. Sequenced: PBMCs. The source of these receptors is a male donor in good health and CMV-seronegative.

CDR3 DNA: TGCGCCAGCAGCCCCAACCCCGATTGGGCCTCTGGGGCCAACGTCCTGACTTTC. Translation: CASSPNPDWASGANVLTF. The chain joins TRBV4-3 to TRBJ2-6, with no clear D. Germline CDR1 LGHNA, CDR2 YSLEER. Trimming took 4 bases from V and 0 from J, leaving 16 bases between them. CDR3 length: 18 amino acids.

The chain is built from TRBV5-6 and TRBJ1-1; D perhaps matches TRBD1 (5 bases). The V end was cut by 3 bases, the J end by 4 bases, with 10 bases between. This CDR3 has 13 residues. Germline V gene sequence: CDR1 SGHDT, CDR2 YYEEEE. This CDR3 reads CASSSVGGTEAFF. The CDR3 nucleotides read TGTGCCAGCAGCTCCGTCGGGGGCACTGAAGCTTTCTTT.